This record looks at one TCR beta chain sequence and its context. The sample is drawn from a study of blood T cell repertoires in COVID-19. About the study: Acute-phase and convalescent COVID-19 samples originated in the United States, Italy and Spain. From T cells, B-cell-depleted T cells, or PBMCs came the material, which was cDNA or gDNA.

J was trimmed by 8 bases and V by 4 bases; bases with no gene match: 10. Germline CDR1 and CDR2: SGHRS and YFSETQ. The CDR3 is made up of 15 amino acids. Per the study methods: Amplification of reference gene primers provided the estimated nucleated cell counts. TCRdb's table, derived via immunoSEQ multiplex PCR, lists solely in-frame clones and lacks some. The V and J calls and clone size are taken from that table; D and trimming were inferred from the DNA. The repertoire holds about 54,000 clones, with almost 85% as singletons. The rearrangement uses TRBV5-1 and TRBJ2-7; 12 bases map to TRBD1. Sequences were obtained from peripheral blood. This sequence originates from a human donor in a cohort sampled during active COVID-19. CDR3 amino acids: CASSPTGTGGSKQYF. DNA of the CDR3: TGCGCCAGCAGCCCCACTGGGACAGGGGGCTCAAAGCAGTACTTC.